Listed below are T cell receptor beta chains from one sample, sequenced in a study of cytomegalovirus exposure and HLA in healthy donors. The protocol was immunoSEQ multiplex PCR, while the TCRdb copy is restricted to in-frame clones and leaves out a portion. The repertoire holds 150,000 to 200,000 clones, with roughly 80% as singletons. The sequenced sample consisted of PBMCs. All receptors derive from a woman aged 18-29 years in good health and CMV-seronegative. Both conserved end residues are part of each CDR3. D genes are given only for firm matches. Size tells how often a clone was seen (once, few, many) or the class of an expanded clone, and some rows leave it out.

cdr3_aa: CASSPDRGTEAFF
cdr3_nt: TGCGCCAGCAGCCCGGACAGAGGTACTGAAGCTTTCTTT
j_call: TRBJ1-1
clone_size: .
d_call: .
v_call: TRBV4-3

cdr3_aa: CASSDPVIETGITNTEAFF
cdr3_nt: TGTGCCAGCAGTGACCCTGTTATTGAGACAGGGATAACGAACACTGAAGCTTTCTTT
j_call: TRBJ1-1
clone_size: few
d_call: TRBD1
v_call: TRBV2

cdr3_aa: CASRDRGLLNPYNEQFF
cdr3_nt: TGTGCCAGCAGGGACAGGGGGCTCCTAAACCCTTACAATGAGCAGTTCTTC
j_call: TRBJ2-1
clone_size: .
d_call: TRBD1
v_call: TRBV2

cdr3_aa: CASSTPSGGTEAFF
cdr3_nt: TGTGCCAGCAGTACTCCCTCGGGGGGTACTGAAGCTTTCTTT
j_call: TRBJ1-1
clone_size: .
d_call: .
v_call: TRBV6-5

cdr3_aa: CASRDNRVTDTQYF
cdr3_nt: TGTGCCAGCAGAGATAACAGGGTGACAGATACGCAGTATTTT
j_call: TRBJ2-3
clone_size: .
d_call: .
v_call: TRBV6-1

cdr3_aa: CASSPGRREPQHF
cdr3_nt: TGTGCCAGCTCACCAGGCCGCAGGGAGCCCCAGCATTTT
j_call: TRBJ1-5
clone_size: once
d_call: .
v_call: TRBV18

cdr3_aa: CASSLWAADSYEQYF
cdr3_nt: TGTGCCAGCAGTTTATGGGCGGCTGACTCCTACGAGCAGTACTTC
j_call: TRBJ2-7
clone_size: .
d_call: .
v_call: TRBV28

cdr3_aa: CASIRPGLAYEQYF
cdr3_nt: TGCGCCAGCATTAGACCGGGACTAGCTTACGAGCAGTACTTC
j_call: TRBJ2-7
clone_size: .
d_call: TRBD2
v_call: TRBV10-1

cdr3_aa: CASSSLAGASYNEQFF
cdr3_nt: TGTGCCAGCAGCTCACTAGCGGGAGCATCCTACAATGAGCAGTTCTTC
j_call: TRBJ2-1
clone_size: .
d_call: TRBD2
v_call: TRBV7-7

cdr3_aa: CASSLPASPTQETQYF
cdr3_nt: TGTGCCAGCAGCTTGCCCGCTAGCCCGACACAAGAGACCCAGTACTTC
j_call: TRBJ2-5
clone_size: .
d_call: .
v_call: TRBV5-4

cdr3_aa: CASRFDSPEAFF
cdr3_nt: TGTGCCAGCAGATTCGACAGTCCTGAAGCTTTCTTT
j_call: TRBJ1-1
clone_size: once
d_call: .
v_call: TRBV7-2

cdr3_aa: CASSAGTQGSSTYEQYF
cdr3_nt: TGTGCCAGCTCAGCAGGAACACAGGGTTCGTCGACCTACGAGCAGTACTTC
j_call: TRBJ2-7
clone_size: .
d_call: .
v_call: TRBV18